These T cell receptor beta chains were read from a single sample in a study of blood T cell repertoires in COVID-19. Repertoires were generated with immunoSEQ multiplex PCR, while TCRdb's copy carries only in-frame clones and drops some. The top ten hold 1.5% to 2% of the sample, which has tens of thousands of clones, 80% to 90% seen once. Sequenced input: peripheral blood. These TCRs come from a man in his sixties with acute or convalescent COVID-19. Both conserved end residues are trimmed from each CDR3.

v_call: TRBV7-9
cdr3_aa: ASSSTSGGADTQY

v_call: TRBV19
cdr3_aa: ASKRGPGWQETQY

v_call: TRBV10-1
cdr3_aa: ASKNGGTDTQY

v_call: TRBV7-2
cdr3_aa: ASSLDGGGAKTQY

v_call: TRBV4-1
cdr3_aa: ASSQGRGQDYEQY

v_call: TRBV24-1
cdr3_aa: ATRMLYGKGLNEKLF

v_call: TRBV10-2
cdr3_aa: ASSRGANNQPQH

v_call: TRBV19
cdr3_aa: ASSIEVGGGYT

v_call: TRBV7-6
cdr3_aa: ASSLSWNSHTGQSTYNEQF

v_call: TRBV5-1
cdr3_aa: ASSFDRGRGYT

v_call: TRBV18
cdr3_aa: ASSLQSTGELF

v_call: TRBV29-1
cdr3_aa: SVGGGQGAAEAF

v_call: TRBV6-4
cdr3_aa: ASRGTGEEQF

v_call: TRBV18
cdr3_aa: ASSPGRGENYEQY

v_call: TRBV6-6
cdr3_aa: ASSYSRPYEGYGYT

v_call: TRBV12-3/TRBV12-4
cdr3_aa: ASRQGAGNTIY

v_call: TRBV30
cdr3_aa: APPTRDRELLNEQF

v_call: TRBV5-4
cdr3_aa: ASSSRDRGLYEQY

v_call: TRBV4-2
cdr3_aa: ASSQHDPRVKRGEQY

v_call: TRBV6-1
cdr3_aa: ASSATGSGVGFSGNTIY

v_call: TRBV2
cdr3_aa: ASRANREINYGYT

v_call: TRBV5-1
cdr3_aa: ASSIQTGGSEQY

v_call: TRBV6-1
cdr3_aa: ASSEAQAGTNEKLF

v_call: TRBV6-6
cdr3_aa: ASSPFTRESSYNSPLH

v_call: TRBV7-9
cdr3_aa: ASSSPGTMNTEAF

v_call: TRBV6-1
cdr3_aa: ASSETVRNQPQH

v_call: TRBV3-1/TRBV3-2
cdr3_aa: ASSQDPQADTQY

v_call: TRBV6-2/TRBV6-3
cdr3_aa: ASSYSGEVYGYT

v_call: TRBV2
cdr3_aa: ASSGTGTGYEQY

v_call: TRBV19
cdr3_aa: ASSTDRVNTEAF

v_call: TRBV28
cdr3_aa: ASSFPRSGNTIY

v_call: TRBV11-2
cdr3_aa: ASSSGSGKMNTEAF

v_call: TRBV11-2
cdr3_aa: ASSLYREHEKLF

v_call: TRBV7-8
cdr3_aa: ASSPGQGYNNEQF

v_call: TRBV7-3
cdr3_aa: ASSSSSGGAELF

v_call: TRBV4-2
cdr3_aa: ASSPKGTSGGETQY

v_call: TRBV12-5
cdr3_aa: ASGWGDSPLH

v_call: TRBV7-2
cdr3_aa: ASSLGPVGAGNTIY

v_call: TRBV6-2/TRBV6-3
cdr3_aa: ASSKQAIIIQETQY

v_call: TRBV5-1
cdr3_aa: ASSWDRGTDTQY

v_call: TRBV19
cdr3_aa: ASSPLAGSPNEQF

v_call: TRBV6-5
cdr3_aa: ASIWEQGNQPQH

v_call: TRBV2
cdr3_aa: ASTQGRPNTEAF

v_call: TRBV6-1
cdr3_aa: ASSEAASSADTQY

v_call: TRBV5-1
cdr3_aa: ASSLGPQGSGDTQY

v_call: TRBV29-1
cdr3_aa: SAKGASQETQY

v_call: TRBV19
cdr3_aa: ASSRYGGAEYQETQY

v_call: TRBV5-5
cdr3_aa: ASTLRADGANVLT

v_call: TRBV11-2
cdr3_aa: ASSSGQLEAF

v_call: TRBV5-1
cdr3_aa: ASSSRTDSNTGELF

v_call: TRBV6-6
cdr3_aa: ASSQGGGSYGYT

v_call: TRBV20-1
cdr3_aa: SASGPGLAGAPEQF